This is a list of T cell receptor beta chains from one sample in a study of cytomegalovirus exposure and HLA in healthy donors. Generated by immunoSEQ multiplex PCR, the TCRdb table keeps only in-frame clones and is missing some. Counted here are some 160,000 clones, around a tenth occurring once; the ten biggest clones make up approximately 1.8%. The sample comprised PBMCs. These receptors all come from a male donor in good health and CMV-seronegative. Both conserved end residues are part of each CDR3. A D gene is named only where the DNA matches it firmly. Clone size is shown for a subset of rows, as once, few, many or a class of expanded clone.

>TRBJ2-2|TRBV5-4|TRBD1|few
CASKGQGTNTGELFF
TGTGCCAGCAAAGGACAGGGCACGAACACCGGGGAGCTGTTTTTT
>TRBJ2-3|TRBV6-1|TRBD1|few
CASSGPTGLSTDTQYF
TGTGCCAGCAGTGGACCGACAGGGCTCAGCACAGATACGCAGTATTTT
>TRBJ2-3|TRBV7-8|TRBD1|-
CASSAGTADTQYF
TGTGCCAGCAGCGCAGGGACAGCAGATACGCAGTATTTT
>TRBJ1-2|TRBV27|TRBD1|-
CASSLVGQGNYGYTF
TGTGCCAGCAGTTTGGTCGGACAGGGGAACTATGGCTACACCTTC
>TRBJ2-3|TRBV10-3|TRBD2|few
CATRDGLAGTDTQYF
TGTGCCACTCGAGATGGACTAGCGGGAACAGATACGCAGTATTTT
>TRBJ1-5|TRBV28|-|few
CASSFGQVRQPQHF
TGTGCCAGCAGTTTTGGGCAAGTGCGTCAGCCCCAGCATTTT
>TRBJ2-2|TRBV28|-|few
CAIAVPGELFF
TGTGCCATAGCTGTCCCCGGGGAGCTGTTTTTT
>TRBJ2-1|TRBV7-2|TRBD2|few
CASSLVGTSTPNEQFF
TGTGCCAGCAGCTTAGTGGGGACTAGTACCCCAAATGAGCAGTTCTTC
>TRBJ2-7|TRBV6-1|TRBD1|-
CASRGQASYEQYF
TGTGCCAGCAGGGGACAGGCCTCCTACGAGCAGTACTTC
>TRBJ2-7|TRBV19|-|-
CASSRLEGYYEQYF
TGTGCCAGTAGTAGGCTAGAGGGATACTACGAGCAGTACTTC
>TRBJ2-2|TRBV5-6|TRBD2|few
CASILSGRGTGELFF
TGTGCCAGCATCCTTAGCGGGAGGGGGACCGGGGAGCTGTTTTTT
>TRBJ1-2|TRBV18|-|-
CASSPSSYGYTF
TGTGCCAGCTCACCTTCTTCCTATGGCTACACCTTC
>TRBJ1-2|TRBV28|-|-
CASSYQNPGGYGYTF
TGTGCCAGCAGTTACCAAAATCCCGGGGGCTATGGCTACACCTTC
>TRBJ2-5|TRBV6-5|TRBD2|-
CASSSSGSLETQYF
TGTGCCAGCAGCTCGAGCGGGAGCCTAGAGACCCAGTACTTC
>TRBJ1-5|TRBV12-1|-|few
CASSPRDRVHQPQHF
TGTGCCAGCAGCCCCCGGGACAGGGTGCATCAGCCCCAGCATTTT
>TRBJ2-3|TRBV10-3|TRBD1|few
CATWKQGMRTDTQYF
TGTGCCACCTGGAAACAGGGGATGCGGACAGATACGCAGTATTTT
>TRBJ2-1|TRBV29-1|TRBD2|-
CSVGLAGTNEQFF
TGCAGCGTTGGGCTAGCGGGGACCAATGAGCAGTTCTTC
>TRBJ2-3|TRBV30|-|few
CALNSKTSTTDTQYF
TGTGCCTTGAATAGCAAGACGAGCACCACAGATACGCAGTATTTT
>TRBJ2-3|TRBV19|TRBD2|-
CASSTPGLATDTQYF
TGTGCCAGTAGTACACCGGGACTAGCTACAGATACGCAGTATTTT
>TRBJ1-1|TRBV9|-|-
CASSVGSGGNTEAFF
TGTGCCAGCAGCGTAGGATCCGGAGGGAACACTGAAGCTTTCTTT
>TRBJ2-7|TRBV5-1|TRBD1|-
CASSLTGELNEQYF
TGCGCCAGCAGCTTGACAGGGGAACTCAACGAGCAGTACTTC
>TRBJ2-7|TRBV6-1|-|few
CASSEVRGSLIYEQYF
TGTGCCAGCAGTGAAGTAAGGGGTTCCCTAATCTACGAGCAGTACTTC
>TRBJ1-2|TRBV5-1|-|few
CASSIDRHTIF
TGCGCCAGCAGCATTGACAGGCATACCATCTTC
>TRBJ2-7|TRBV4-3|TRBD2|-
CASSQAPSGWEGYEQYF
TGCGCCAGCAGCCAAGCTCCTAGCGGTTGGGAGGGCTACGAGCAGTACTTC
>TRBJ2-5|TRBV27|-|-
CASRLDRRQETQYF
TGTGCCAGCAGACTAGACAGGCGACAAGAGACCCAGTACTTC
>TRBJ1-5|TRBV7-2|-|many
CASSEGGVWQPQHF
TGTGCCAGCAGCGAGGGAGGCGTGTGGCAGCCCCAGCATTTT
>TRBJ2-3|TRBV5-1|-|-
CASSLHGDTQYF
TGCGCCAGCAGCTTGCACGGGGATACGCAGTATTTT
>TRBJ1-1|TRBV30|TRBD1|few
CAWGQGSTAFF
TGTGCCTGGGGACAGGGGTCTACGGCTTTCTTT
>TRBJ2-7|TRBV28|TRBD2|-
CASSFRGGDFSYEQYF
TGTGCCAGCAGTTTCCGGGGAGGGGACTTCTCCTACGAGCAGTACTTC
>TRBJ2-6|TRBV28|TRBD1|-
CASSLVGQGSGANVLTF
TGTGCCAGCAGTTTGGTGGGACAGGGCTCTGGGGCCAACGTCCTGACTTTC
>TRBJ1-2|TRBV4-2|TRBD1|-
CASSQAVGTGNYGYTF
TGTGCCAGCAGCCAAGCTGTCGGGACAGGGAACTATGGCTACACCTTC
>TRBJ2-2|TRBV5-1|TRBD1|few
CASSPRTGGRSGELFF
TGCGCCAGCAGCCCAAGGACAGGGGGCCGGAGCGGGGAGCTGTTTTTT
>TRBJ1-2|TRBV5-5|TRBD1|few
CASGRQGADYGYTF
TGTGCCAGCGGGAGACAGGGGGCGGACTATGGCTACACCTTC
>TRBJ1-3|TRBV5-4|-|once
CASSFGLGARTGNTIYF
TGTGCCAGCAGCTTCGGTCTGGGGGCGCGCACTGGAAACACCATATATTTT
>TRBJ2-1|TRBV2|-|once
CASRGTGGMSGRADEQFF
TGTGCCAGCAGGGGCACAGGGGGCATGAGCGGGAGGGCCGATGAGCAGTTCTTC
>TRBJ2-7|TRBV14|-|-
CASSQERGHEQYF
TGTGCCAGCAGCCAAGAAAGGGGCCACGAGCAGTACTTC
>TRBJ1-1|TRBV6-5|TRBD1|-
CASSWTGSDTEAFF
TGTGCCAGCAGTTGGACAGGGAGTGACACTGAAGCTTTCTTT
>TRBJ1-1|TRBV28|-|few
CASSTSGARGVETEAFF
TGTGCCAGCAGCACCTCCGGGGCTCGGGGGGTAGAGACTGAAGCTTTCTTT
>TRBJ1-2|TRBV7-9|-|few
CASSPAGAGSRYGYTF
TGTGCCAGCAGCCCAGCGGGCGCGGGTTCTCGCTATGGCTACACCTTC
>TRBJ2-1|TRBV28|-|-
CASSLAANEQFF
TGTGCCAGCAGCCTGGCGGCCAATGAGCAGTTCTTC
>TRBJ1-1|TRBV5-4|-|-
CASSFLRRTEAFF
TGTGCCAGCAGCTTCTTAAGGAGAACTGAAGCTTTCTTT
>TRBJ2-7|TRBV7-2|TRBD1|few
CASSFAGTGVYEQYF
TGTGCCAGCAGCTTTGCCGGGACAGGGGTGTACGAGCAGTACTTC
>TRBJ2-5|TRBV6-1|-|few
CASSAASFTGETQYF
TGTGCCAGCAGTGCGGCCAGCTTTACCGGGGAGACCCAGTACTTC
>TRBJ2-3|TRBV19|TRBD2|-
CASSLNHLLTSGSTDTQYF
TGTGCCAGTAGCCTTAACCATCTCCTGACTAGCGGGAGCACAGATACGCAGTATTTT